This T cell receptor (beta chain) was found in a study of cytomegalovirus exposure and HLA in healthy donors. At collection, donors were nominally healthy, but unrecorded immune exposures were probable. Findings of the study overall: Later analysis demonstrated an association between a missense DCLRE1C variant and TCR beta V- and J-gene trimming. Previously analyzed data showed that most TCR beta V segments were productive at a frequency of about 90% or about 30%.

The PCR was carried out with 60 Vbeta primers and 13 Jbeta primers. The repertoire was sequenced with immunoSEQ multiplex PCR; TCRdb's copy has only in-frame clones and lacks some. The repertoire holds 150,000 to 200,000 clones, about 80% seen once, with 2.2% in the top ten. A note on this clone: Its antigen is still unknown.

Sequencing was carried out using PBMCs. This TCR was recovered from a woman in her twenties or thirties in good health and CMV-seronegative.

Here the CDR3 DNA reads TGTGCCAGCAGCCCCGCTACAGGGATCTCCTACGAGCAGTACTTC. Encoded protein: CASSPATGISYEQYF. The V call is TRBV5-5, the J call TRBJ2-7; TRBD1 might be the D (6 bases). V was shortened by 4 bases and J by 0 bases, with 14 bases between the two germline ends. The CDR3 contains 15 residues. Per germline, CDR1 SGHKS and CDR2 YYEKEE (reference sequence).